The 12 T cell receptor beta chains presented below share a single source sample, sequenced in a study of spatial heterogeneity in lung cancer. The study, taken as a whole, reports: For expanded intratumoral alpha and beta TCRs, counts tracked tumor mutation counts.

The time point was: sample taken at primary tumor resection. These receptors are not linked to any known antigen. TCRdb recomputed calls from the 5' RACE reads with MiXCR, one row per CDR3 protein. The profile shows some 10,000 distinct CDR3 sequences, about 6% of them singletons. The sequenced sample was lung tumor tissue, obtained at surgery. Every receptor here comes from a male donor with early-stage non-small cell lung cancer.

The CDR3 region is CATSDSWTNEQFF. The DNA for the CDR3 is TGTGCCACCAGTGATTCTTGGACTAATGAGCAGTTCTTC. The genes are TRBV24-1 and TRBJ2-1, with TRBD2 as a possible D gene (5 bases). CDR3 length: 13 amino acids. Trimming took off 2 bases at V and 7 bases at J, with 8 bases between the two ends. Germline lookup yields CDR1 KGHDR and CDR2 SFDVKD.

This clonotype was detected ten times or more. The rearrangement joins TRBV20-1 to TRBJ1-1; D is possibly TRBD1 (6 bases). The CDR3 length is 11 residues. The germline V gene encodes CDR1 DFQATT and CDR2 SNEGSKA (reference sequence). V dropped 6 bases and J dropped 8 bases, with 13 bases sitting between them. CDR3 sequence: CSATPDREAFF. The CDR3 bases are TGCAGTGCAACCCCTGACAGGGAAGCTTTCTTT.

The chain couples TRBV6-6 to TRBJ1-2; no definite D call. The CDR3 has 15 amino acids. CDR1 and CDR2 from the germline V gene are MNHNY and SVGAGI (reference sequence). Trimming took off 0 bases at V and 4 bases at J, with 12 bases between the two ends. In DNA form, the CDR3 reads TGTGCCAGCAGTTACTCGGAACGGATGGGCTATGGCTACACCTTC. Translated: CASSYSERMGYGYTF.

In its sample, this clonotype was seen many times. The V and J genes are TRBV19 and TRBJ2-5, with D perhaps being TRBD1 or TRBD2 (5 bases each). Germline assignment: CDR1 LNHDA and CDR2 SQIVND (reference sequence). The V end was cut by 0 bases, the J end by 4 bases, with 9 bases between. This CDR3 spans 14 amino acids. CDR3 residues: CASSIDSGTETQYF. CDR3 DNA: TGTGCCAGTAGTATAGACTCGGGGACAGAGACCCAGTACTTC.

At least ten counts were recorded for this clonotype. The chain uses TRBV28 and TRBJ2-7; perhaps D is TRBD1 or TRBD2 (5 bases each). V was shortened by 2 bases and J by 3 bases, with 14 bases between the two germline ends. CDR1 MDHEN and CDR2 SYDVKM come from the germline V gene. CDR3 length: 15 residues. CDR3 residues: CASSLRGGGRYEQYF. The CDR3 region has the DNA TGTGCCAGCAGTTTAAGAGGTGGGGGACGCTACGAGCAGTACTTC.

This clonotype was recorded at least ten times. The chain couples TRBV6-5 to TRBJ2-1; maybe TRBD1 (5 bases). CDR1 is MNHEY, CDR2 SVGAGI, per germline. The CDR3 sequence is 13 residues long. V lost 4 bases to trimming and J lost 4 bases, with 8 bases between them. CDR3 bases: TGTGCCAGCAGTTTGACAGATTACAATGAGCAGTTCTTC. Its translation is CASSLTDYNEQFF.

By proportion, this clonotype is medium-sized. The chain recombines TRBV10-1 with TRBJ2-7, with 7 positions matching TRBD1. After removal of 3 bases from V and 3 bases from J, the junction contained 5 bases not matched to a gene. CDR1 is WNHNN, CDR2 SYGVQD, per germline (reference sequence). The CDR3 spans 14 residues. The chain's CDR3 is CASSDGTESYEQYF. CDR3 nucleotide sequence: TGCGCCAGCAGTGACGGGACAGAGAGCTACGAGCAGTACTTC.

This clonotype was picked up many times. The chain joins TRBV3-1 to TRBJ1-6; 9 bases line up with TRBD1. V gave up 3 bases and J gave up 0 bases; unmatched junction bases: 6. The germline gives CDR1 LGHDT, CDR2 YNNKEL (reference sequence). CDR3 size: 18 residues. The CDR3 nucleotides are TGTGCCAGCAGCCACCCGACAGGGGGGGACTCCTATAATTCACCCCTCCACTTT. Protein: CASSHPTGGDSYNSPLHF.

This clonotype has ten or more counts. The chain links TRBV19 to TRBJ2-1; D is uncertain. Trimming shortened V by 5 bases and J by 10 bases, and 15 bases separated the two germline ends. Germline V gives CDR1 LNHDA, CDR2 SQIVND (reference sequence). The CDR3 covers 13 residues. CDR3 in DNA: TGTGCCAGTAGTCAAAGATCCCCCCCCGAGCAGTTCTTC. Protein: CASSQRSPPEQFF.

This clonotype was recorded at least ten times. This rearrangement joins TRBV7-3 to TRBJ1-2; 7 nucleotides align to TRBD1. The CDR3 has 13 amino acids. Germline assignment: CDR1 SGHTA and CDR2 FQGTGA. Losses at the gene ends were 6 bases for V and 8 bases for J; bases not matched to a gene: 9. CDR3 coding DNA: TGTGCCAGCAGTCCAGGGGGTCCCTACGGCTACACCTTC. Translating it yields CASSPGGPYGYTF.

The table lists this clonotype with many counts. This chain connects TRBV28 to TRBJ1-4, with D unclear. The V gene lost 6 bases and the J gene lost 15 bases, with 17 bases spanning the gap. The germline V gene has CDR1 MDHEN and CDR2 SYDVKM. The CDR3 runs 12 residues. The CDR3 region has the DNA TGTGCCAGCAGCCGAGGTCCGGAGGAAATGTTTTTT. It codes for CASSRGPEEMFF.

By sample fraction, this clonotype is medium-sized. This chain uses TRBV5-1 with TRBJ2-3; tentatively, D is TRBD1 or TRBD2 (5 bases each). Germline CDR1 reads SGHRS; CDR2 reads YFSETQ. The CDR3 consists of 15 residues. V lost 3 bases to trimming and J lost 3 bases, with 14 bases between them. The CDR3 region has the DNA TGCGCCAGCAGCTCACTGGGACGTGCTACAGATACGCAGTATTTT. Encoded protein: CASSSLGRATDTQYF. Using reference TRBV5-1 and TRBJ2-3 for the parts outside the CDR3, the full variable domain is KAGVTQTPRYLIKTRGQQVTLSCSPISGHRSVSWYQQTPGQGLQFLFEYFSETQRNKGNFPGRFSGRQFSNSRSEMNVSTLELGDSALYLCASSSLGRATDTQYFGPGTRLTVL.